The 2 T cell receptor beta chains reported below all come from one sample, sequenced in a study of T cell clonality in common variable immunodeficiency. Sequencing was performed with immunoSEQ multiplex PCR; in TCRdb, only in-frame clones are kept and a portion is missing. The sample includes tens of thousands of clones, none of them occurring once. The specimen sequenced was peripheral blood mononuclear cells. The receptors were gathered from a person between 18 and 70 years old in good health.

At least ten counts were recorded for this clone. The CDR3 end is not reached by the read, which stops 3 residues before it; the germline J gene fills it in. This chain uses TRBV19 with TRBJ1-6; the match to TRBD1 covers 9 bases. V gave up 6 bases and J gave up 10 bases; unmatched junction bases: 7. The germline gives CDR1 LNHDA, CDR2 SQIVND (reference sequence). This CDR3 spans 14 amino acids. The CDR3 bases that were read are TGTGCCAGTAGCCCAGGGACAGGGCACTCACCC. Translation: CASSPGTGHSP. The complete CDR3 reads CASSPGTGHSPLHF. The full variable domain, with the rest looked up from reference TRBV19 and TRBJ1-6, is DGGITQSPKYLFRKEGQNVTLSCEQNLNHDAMYWYRQDPGQGLRLIYYSQIVNDFQKGDIAEGYSVSREKKESFPLTVTSAQKNPTAFYLCASSPGTGHSPLHFGNGTRLTVT.

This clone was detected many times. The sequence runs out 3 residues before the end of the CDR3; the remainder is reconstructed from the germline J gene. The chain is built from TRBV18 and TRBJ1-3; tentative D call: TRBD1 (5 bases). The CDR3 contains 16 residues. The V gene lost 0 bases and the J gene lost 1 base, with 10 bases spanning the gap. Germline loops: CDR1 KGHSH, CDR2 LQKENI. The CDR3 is CASSPPGRESGNTIYF. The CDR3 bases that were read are TGTGCCAGCTCACCACCCGGCAGGGAGTCTGGAAACACC.